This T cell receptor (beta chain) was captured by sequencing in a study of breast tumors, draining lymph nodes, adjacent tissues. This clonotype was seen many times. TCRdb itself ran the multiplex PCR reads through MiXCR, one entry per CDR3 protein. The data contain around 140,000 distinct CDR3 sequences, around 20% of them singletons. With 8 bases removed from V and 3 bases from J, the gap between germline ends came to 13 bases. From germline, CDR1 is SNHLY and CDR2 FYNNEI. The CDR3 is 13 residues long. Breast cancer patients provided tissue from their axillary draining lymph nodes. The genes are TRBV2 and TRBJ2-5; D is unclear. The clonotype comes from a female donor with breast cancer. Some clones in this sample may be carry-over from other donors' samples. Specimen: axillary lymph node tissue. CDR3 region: CASHRAGKETQYF. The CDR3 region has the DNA TGTGCCAGCCACCGGGCAGGAAAAGAGACCCAGTACTTC.